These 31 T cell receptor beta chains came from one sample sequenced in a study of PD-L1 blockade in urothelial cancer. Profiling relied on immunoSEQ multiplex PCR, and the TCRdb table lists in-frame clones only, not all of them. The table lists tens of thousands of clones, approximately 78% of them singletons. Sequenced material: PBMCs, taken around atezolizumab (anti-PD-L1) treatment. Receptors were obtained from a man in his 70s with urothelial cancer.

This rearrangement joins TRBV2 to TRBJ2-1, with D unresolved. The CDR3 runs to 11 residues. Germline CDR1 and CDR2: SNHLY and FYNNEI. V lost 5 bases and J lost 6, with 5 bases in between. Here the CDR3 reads CASSTGNEQFF. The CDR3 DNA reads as TGTGCCAGCAGTACTGGCAATGAGCAGTTCTTC.

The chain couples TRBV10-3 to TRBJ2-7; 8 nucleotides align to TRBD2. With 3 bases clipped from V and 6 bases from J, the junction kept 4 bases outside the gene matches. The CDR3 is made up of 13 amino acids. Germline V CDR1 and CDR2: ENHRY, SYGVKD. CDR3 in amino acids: CAISEGSGSEQYF. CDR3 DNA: TGTGCCATCAGTGAAGGGAGCGGGAGCGAGCAGTACTTC.

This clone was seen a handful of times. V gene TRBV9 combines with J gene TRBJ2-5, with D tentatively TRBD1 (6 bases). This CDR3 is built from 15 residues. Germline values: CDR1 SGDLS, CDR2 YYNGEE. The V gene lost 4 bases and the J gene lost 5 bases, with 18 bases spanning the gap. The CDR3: CASSTRTPRGETQYF. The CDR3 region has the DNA TGTGCCAGCAGCACCCGTACCCCTAGGGGGGAGACCCAGTACTTC.

CDR3: CASSSTGTSEKLFF. For the CDR3, the DNA is TGTGCCAGCAGCTCCACCGGGACATCTGAAAAACTGTTTTTT. The V gene is TRBV7-2, the J gene TRBJ1-4; a weak D match, TRBD1 (6 bases). V gave up 4 bases and J gave up 7 bases, with 13 bases separating them. The CDR3 has 14 residues. CDR1 is SGHTA and CDR2 is FQGNSA in the germline V gene.

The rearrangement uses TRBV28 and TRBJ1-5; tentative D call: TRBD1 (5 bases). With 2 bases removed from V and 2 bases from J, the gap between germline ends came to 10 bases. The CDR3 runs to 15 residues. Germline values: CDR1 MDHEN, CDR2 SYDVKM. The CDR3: CASSLRGAGNQPQHF. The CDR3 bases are TGTGCCAGCAGTTTAAGGGGCGCGGGCAATCAGCCCCAGCATTTT.

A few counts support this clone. CDR3 in amino acids: CASSGRAYEQYF. In DNA form, the CDR3 reads TGTGCCAGTAGCGGGAGGGCCTACGAGCAGTACTTC. The chain recombines TRBV28 with TRBJ2-7, with TRBD2 matching 11 bases. V was clipped by 9 bases and J by 2 bases; unmatched bases: 0. This CDR3 spans 12 amino acids. In germline, CDR1 is MDHEN, CDR2 SYDVKM.

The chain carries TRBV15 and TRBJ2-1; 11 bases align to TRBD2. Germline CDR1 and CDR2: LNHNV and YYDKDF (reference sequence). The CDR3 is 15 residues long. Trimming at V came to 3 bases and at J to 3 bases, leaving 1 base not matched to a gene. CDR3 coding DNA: TGTGCCACCAGCAGGACTAGCGGGGACTACAATGAGCAGTTCTTC. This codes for CATSRTSGDYNEQFF.

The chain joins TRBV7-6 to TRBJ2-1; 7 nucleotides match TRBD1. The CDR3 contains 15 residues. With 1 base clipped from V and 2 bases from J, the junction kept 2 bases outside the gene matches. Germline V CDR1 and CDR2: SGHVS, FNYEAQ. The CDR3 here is CASSLGDSPYNEQFF. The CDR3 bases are TGTGCCAGCAGCTTAGGGGACAGTCCCTACAATGAGCAGTTCTTC.

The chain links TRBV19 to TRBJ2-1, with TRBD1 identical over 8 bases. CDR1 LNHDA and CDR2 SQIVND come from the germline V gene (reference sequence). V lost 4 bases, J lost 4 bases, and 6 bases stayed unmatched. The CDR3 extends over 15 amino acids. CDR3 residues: CASSKYRGEYNEQFF. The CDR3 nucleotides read TGTGCCAGTAGTAAATACAGGGGGGAATACAATGAGCAGTTCTTC. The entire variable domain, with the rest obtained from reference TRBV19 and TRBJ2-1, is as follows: DGGITQSPKYLFRKEGQNVTLSCEQNLNHDAMYWYRQDPGQGLRLIYYSQIVNDFQKGDIAEGYSVSREKKESFPLTVTSAQKNPTAFYLCASSKYRGEYNEQFFGPGTRLTVL.

CDR3 nucleotide sequence: TGTGCCAGCAGCCCGAGGACAGGGGGTGACACCATATATTTT. Translation gives CASSPRTGGDTIYF. The chain joins TRBV7-6 to TRBJ1-3, with 10 bases fitting TRBD1. Germline assignment: CDR1 SGHVS and CDR2 FNYEAQ. V dropped 5 bases and J dropped 8; count of bases not matched to a gene: 6. The CDR3 extends over 14 amino acids.

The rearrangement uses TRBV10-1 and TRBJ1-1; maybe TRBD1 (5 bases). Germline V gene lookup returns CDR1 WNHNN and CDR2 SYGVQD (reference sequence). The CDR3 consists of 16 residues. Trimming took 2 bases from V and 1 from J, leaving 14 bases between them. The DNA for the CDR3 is TGCGCCAGCAGTGAGCTGGTGCAGGGTAGGAACACTGAAGCTTTCTTT. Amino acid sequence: CASSELVQGRNTEAFF.

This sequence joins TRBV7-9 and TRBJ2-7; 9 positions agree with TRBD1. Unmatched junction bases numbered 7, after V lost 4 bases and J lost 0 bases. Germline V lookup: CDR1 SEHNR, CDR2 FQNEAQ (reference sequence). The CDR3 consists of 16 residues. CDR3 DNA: TGTGCCAGCAGCTCGGACAGGGGACGTGACTCCTACGAGCAGTACTTC. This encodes CASSSDRGRDSYEQYF.

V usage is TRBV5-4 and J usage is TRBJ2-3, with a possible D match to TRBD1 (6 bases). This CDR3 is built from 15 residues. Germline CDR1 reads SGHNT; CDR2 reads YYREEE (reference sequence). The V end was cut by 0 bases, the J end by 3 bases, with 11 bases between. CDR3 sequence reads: CASSLEARGTDTQYF. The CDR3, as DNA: TGTGCCAGCAGCTTGGAGGCCAGGGGAACAGATACGCAGTATTTT.

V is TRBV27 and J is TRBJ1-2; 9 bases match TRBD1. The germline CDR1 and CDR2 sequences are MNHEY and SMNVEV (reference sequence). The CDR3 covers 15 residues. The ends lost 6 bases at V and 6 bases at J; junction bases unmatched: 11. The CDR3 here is CASSVGQGRFHGYTF. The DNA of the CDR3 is TGTGCCAGCAGCGTGGGACAGGGTAGATTCCATGGCTACACCTTC.

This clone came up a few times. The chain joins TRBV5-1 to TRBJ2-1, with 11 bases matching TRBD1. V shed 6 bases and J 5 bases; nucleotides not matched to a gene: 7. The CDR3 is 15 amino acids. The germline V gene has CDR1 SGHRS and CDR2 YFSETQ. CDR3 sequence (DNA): TGCGCCAGCATCCCGGGACAGGGGGACCACAATGAGCAGTTCTTC. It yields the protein CASIPGQGDHNEQFF.

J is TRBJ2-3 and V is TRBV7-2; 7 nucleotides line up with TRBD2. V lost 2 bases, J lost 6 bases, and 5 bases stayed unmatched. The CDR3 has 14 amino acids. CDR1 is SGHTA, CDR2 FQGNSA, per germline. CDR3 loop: CASSLSREADTQYF. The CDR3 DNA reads TGTGCCAGCAGCTTATCACGGGAGGCCGATACGCAGTATTTT.

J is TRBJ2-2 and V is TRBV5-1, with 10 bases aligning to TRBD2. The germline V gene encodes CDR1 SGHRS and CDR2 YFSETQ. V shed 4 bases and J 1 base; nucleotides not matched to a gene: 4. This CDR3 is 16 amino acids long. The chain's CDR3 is CASSPTSGKNTGELFF. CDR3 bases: TGCGCCAGCAGCCCTACTAGCGGGAAGAACACCGGGGAGCTGTTTTTT.

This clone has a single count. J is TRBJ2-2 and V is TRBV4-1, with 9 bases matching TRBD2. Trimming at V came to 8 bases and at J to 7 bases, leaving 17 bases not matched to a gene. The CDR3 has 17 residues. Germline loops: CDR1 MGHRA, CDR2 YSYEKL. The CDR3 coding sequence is TGCGCCAGCCGCACGGGGCGGGGGCTAGCGGGGAACGGGGAGCTGTTTTTT. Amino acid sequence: CASRTGRGLAGNGELFF.

This chain's CDR3 is CASSSTGSVAGNTIYF. The CDR3 nucleotides are TGTGCCAGCAGCTCCACAGGGAGTGTCGCTGGAAACACCATATATTTT. V is TRBV7-6 and J is TRBJ1-3, with D tentatively TRBD1 (6 bases). The CDR3 contains 16 residues. CDR1 and CDR2 from the germline V gene are SGHVS and FNYEAQ. V lost 4 bases, J lost 2 bases, and 15 bases lay in between.

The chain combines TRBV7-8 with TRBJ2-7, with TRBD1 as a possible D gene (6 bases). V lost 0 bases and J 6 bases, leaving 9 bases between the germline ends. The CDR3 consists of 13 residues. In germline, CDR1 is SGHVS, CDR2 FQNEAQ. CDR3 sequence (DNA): TGTGCCAGCAGCTTAGCAGGACAGCCCGAGCAGTACTTC. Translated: CASSLAGQPEQYF.

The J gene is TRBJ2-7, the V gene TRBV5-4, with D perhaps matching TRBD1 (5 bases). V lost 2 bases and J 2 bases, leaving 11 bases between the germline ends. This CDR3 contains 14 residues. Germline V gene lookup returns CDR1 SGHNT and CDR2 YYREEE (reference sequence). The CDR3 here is CASSLTGQPYEQYF. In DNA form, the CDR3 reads TGTGCCAGCAGCTTAACAGGACAACCCTACGAGCAGTACTTC.

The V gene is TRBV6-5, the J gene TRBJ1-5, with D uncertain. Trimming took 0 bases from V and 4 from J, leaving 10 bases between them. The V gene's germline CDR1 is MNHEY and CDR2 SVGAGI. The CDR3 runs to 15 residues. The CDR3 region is CASSYSPAGNQPQHF. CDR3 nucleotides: TGTGCCAGCAGTTACTCCCCTGCGGGGAATCAGCCCCAGCATTTT.

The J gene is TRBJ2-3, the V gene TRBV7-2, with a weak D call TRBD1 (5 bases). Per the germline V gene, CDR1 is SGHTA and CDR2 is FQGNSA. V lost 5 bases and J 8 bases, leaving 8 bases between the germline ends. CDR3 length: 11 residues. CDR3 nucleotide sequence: TGTGCCAGCAGCCCCAGGGTTACGCAGTATTTT. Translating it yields CASSPRVTQYF. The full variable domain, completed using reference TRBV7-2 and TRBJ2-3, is GAGVSQSPSNKVTEKGKDVELRCDPISGHTALYWYRQSLGQGLEFLIYFQGNSAPDKSGLPSDRFSAERTGGSVSTLTIQRTQQEDSAVYLCASSPRVTQYFGPGTRLTVL.

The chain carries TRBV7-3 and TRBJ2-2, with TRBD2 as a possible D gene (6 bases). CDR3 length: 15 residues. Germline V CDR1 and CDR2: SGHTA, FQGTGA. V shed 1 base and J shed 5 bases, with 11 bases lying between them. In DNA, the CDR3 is TGTGCCAGCAGCTTAAGGGACTTAGGGACCGGGGAGCTGTTTTTT. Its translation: CASSLRDLGTGELFF. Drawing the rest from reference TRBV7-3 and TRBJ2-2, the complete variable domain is GAGVSQTPSNKVTEKGKYVELRCDPISGHTALYWYRQSLGQGPEFLIYFQGTGAADDSGLPNDRFFAVRPEGSVSTLKIQRTERGDSAVYLCASSLRDLGTGELFFGEGSRLTVL.

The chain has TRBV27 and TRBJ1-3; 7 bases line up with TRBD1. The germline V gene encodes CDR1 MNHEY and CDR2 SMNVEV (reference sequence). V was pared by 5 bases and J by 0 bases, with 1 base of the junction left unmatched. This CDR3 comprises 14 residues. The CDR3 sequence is CASSRDSSGNTIYF. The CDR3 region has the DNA TGTGCCAGCAGTCGGGACAGCTCTGGAAACACCATATATTTT.

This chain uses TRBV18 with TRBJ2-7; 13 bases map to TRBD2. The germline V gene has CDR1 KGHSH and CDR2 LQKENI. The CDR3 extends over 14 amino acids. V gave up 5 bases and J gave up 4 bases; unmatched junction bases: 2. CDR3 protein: CASSGTSGVYEQYF. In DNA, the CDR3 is TGTGCCAGCTCAGGGACTAGCGGGGTTTACGAGCAGTACTTC. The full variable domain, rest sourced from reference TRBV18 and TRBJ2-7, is NAGVMQNPRHLVRRRGQEARLRCSPMKGHSHVYWYRQLPEEGLKFMVYLQKENIIDESGMPKERFSAEFPKEGPSILRIQQVVRGDSAAYFCASSGTSGVYEQYFGPGTRLTVT.

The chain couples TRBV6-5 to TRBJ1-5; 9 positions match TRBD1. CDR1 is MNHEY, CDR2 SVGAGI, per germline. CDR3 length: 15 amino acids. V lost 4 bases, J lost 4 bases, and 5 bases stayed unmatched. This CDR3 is CASSSLGQGNQPQHF. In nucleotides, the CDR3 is TGTGCCAGCAGTTCCCTGGGACAGGGAAATCAGCCCCAGCATTTT.

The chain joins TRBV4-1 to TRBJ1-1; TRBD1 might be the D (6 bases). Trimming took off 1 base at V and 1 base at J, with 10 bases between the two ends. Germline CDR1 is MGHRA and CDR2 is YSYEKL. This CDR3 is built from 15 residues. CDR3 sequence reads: CASSQAETGNTEAFF. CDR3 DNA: TGCGCCAGCAGCCAAGCCGAGACAGGGAACACTGAAGCTTTCTTT.

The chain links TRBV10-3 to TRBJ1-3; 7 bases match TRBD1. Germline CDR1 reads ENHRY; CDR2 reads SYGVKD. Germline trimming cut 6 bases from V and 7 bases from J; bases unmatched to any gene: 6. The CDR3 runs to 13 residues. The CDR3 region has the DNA TGTGCCATCAGCCCCGACAGGGTCAACACCATATATTTT. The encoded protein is CAISPDRVNTIYF.

The CDR3: CASSSSGSGGYTDTQYF. Written as DNA, the CDR3 is TGTGCCAGCAGCTCCTCGGGAAGCGGGGGGTACACAGATACGCAGTATTTT. V and J are TRBV13 and TRBJ2-3; 9 bases are shared with TRBD2. After removal of 4 bases from V and 2 bases from J, the junction contained 10 bases not matched to a gene. The CDR3 is made up of 17 amino acids. Germline assignment: CDR1 PRHDT and CDR2 FYEKMQ (reference sequence).

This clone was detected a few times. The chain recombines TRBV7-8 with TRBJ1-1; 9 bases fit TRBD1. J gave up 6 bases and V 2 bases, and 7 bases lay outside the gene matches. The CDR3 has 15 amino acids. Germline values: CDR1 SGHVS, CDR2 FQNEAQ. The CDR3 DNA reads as TGTGCCAGCAGCTTAACGACAGGGGGAGTAGCTGAAGCTTTCTTT. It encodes CASSLTTGGVAEAFF.